This paragraph reports one T cell receptor (beta chain). Antigen: not known. The data derive from a study of shared clonotypes between healthy human individuals. The study's findings and limits: Among donors, the sharing of clonotypes was expected to be influenced by sequencing depth. Rarefaction indicated that sorted-subset sequencing remained incomplete although depth was large.

Clones were read by immunoSEQ multiplex PCR, and TCRdb kept only the in-frame ones, dropping some. The sample includes about 2.3 million clones, approximately 93% seen only once; the top ten take under 0.45%. The CDR3 runs 16 residues. Germline CDR1 MNHEY, CDR2 SVGAGI. V was trimmed by 3 bases and J by 4 bases, leaving 18 bases between them. The sequenced sample consisted of naive CD4+ T cells from PBMCs. Subset defined: CD45RA+ positively selected. The clonotype comes from a man aged 18 to 29 in good health. Some clones in this sample may be carry-over from other donors' samples. The chain combines TRBV6-5 with TRBJ1-2; tentatively, D is TRBD1 (5 bases). The CDR3 sequence is CASSYSTPGDPYGYTF. For the CDR3, the DNA is TGTGCCAGCAGTTATTCCACCCCGGGGGATCCCTATGGCTACACCTTC.